A single sample gave rise to the 14 T cell receptor beta chains below, sequenced in a study of metastatic and nonmetastatic thyroid tumors. Using MiXCR, TCRdb reanalyzed the PCR reads. Of about 93,000 clones in the sample, about 9.1% were seen once. All patients reached thyroid surgery having received no treatment beforehand. Sequencing was performed on blood. The source is a female donor with papillary thyroid cancer or a benign thyroid nodule (not recorded which). Some clones in this sample may be carry-over from other donors' samples.

This clone was observed many times. The rearrangement joins TRBV12-3 or TRBV12-4 to TRBJ1-1, with TRBD1 matching over 7 bases. The CDR3 consists of 13 residues. Trimming at V came to 7 bases and at J to 5 bases, leaving 7 bases not matched to a gene. Here the CDR3 DNA reads TGTGCCAGCACCATCAGACAGGGTACTGAAGCTTTCTTT. This sequence encodes CASTIRQGTEAFF.

At least ten counts were recorded for this clone. The chain has TRBV20-1 and TRBJ2-1, with 7 bases lining up with TRBD2. Trimming removed 6 bases from V and 7 bases from J; junction bases left unmatched: 15. The CDR3 has 15 residues. Looked up from germline, CDR1 is DFQATT and CDR2 is SNEGSKA (reference sequence). CDR3 region: CSAPPTSHSVNEQFF. CDR3 DNA: TGCAGTGCCCCACCGACTAGCCACTCGGTGAATGAGCAGTTCTTC.

This clone was counted many times. The CDR3 DNA follows: TGCAGTGCTCAGGCTGGACACCATAATTCACCCCTCCACTTT. Its protein product is CSAQAGHHNSPLHF. V and J are TRBV20-1 and TRBJ1-6, with D possibly matching TRBD1 (5 bases). Germline V gene sequence: CDR1 DFQATT, CDR2 SNEGSKA (reference sequence). This CDR3 is 14 amino acids long. V was trimmed by 5 bases and J by 5 bases, leaving 13 bases between them.

This clone has at least ten counts. V gene TRBV20-1 combines with J gene TRBJ2-7; 9 bases are shared with TRBD1. This CDR3 spans 13 amino acids. Germline V gene data show CDR1 as DFQATT and CDR2 as SNEGSKA (reference sequence). J was trimmed by 5 bases and V by 5 bases; bases with no gene match: 7. The CDR3 region has the DNA TGCAGTGCTTCCGGGACAGGGACCCACGAGCAGTACTTC. Protein: CSASGTGTHEQYF.

This clone was recorded many times. The chain combines TRBV19 with TRBJ2-7, with TRBD2 matching 13 bases. Germline V gene sequence: CDR1 LNHDA, CDR2 SQIVND (reference sequence). V trimming: 5 bases; J trimming: 4 bases; junction bases outside the gene matches: 8. This CDR3 contains 16 residues. CDR3 coding DNA: TGTGCCAGTAGTGCCGGGACTAGCGGGGCGTCATACGAGCAGTACTTC. Translation: CASSAGTSGASYEQYF. Full variable domain (remainder filled in from reference TRBV19 and TRBJ2-7): DGGITQSPKYLFRKEGQNVTLSCEQNLNHDAMYWYRQDPGQGLRLIYYSQIVNDFQKGDIAEGYSVSREKKESFPLTVTSAQKNPTAFYLCASSAGTSGASYEQYFGPGTRLTVT.

This clone has just a few counts. This sequence may be a read error, since a much larger clone differs from it by one base. This CDR3 is CASSVWGHNEQFF. CDR3 sequence (DNA): TGTGCCAGCAGTGTGTGGGGCCACAATGAGCAGTTCTTC. This chain connects TRBV6-4 to TRBJ2-1, with a weak D call TRBD1 (5 bases). Trimming removed 4 bases at V and 5 bases at J, with 9 bases between. CDR3 size: 13 residues. Germline assignment: CDR1 MRHNA and CDR2 SNTAGT.

The J gene is TRBJ2-1, the V gene TRBV3-1, with 13 bases fitting TRBD2. Germline CDR1 is LGHDT and CDR2 is YNNKEL (reference sequence). V lost 0 bases to trimming and J lost 7 bases; unmatched junction nucleotides: 3. This CDR3 spans 16 amino acids. CDR3 in amino acids: CASSQDGLAGVNEQFF. CDR3 DNA: TGTGCCAGCAGCCAAGATGGACTAGCGGGAGTTAATGAGCAGTTCTTC.

About this clone itself: A single base separates this from a much larger clone, so it may be a read error. In the same sample, other DNA sequences code for this CDR3. The genes are TRBV7-3 and TRBJ2-2, with D perhaps matching TRBD2 (5 bases). The CDR3 contains 15 residues. Germline CDR1 SGHTA, CDR2 FQGTGA. The DNA for the CDR3 is TGTGCCAGCAGACTCAGCGGTGATAACACCGGGGAGCTGTTCTTT. Amino acids: CASRLSGDNTGELFF.

This clone was seen at least ten times. The chain has TRBV2 and TRBJ2-3; 9 nucleotides agree with TRBD2. The CDR3 contains 15 residues. Germline lookup yields CDR1 SNHLY and CDR2 FYNNEI. V lost 2 bases, J lost 5 bases, and 5 bases stayed unmatched. The chain's CDR3 is CASSERGGAGDTQYF. The CDR3 DNA sequence: TGTGCCAGCAGTGAACGCGGGGGGGCCGGAGATACGCAGTATTTT.

This clone was observed at least ten times. V and J are TRBV2 and TRBJ2-7; TRBD1 agrees at 7 bases. The ends lost 3 bases at V and 2 bases at J; junction bases unmatched: 1. The CDR3 consists of 13 residues. Germline V gene lookup returns CDR1 SNHLY and CDR2 FYNNEI. CDR3 protein: CASSETGPYEQYF. The CDR3 nucleotides are TGTGCCAGCAGTGAGACAGGGCCCTACGAGCAGTACTTC.

This clone was recorded many times. The chain uses TRBV6-2 or TRBV6-3 and TRBJ1-6; the D gene is possibly TRBD1 (5 bases). Germline CDR1 and CDR2: MNHEY and SVGEGT. The length of the CDR3 is 17 residues. The germline V and J ends were trimmed by 6 bases and 6 bases, with 21 bases remaining between them. In DNA, the CDR3 is TGTGCCAGCAGGAGAGGAGGTGGGGGGGTCGGTAATTCACCCCTCCACTTT. Translated, it gives CASRRGGGGVGNSPLHF.

This clone was counted at least ten times. V usage is TRBV2 and J usage is TRBJ1-1; D is possibly TRBD1 (5 bases). Trimming took off 8 bases at V and 7 bases at J, with 20 bases between the two ends. There are 14 residues in the CDR3. In germline, CDR1 is SNHLY, CDR2 FYNNEI. In DNA, the CDR3 is TGTGCCAGCCCTTTGGGAGGGGCGCAGGGTGAAGCTTTCTTT. Protein sequence: CASPLGGAQGEAFF.

The chain links TRBV12-3 or TRBV12-4 to TRBJ2-1; 7 bases line up with TRBD2. The CDR3 totals 13 residues. V lost 5 bases, J lost 12 bases, and 10 bases stayed unmatched. CDR3 in DNA: TGTGCCAGCAGTGGCCGTTTCGGGGGGTTGCAGTTCTTC. Residues: CASSGRFGGLQFF.

Details on this clone: A single base separates this from a much larger clone, so it may be a read error. Distinct nucleotide sequences in the sample also encode this CDR3. The chain joins TRBV20-1 to TRBJ2-7, with D perhaps matching TRBD2 (5 bases). The germline V gene encodes CDR1 DFQATT and CDR2 SNEGSKA (reference sequence). The CDR3 runs 13 residues. This CDR3 reads CSAARSGYGEQYF. CDR3 DNA: TGCAGCGCAGCGAGATCGGGGTACGGCGAGCAGTACTTC.